This entry is about one TCR beta chain. Its antigen is not known. The CDR3 extends over 15 amino acids. CDR1 and CDR2 from the germline V gene are MRHNA and SNTAGT. Trimming left V 4 bases short and J 0 bases short, with 12 bases between. The data were obtained in a study of cytomegalovirus exposure and HLA in healthy donors. The study's findings and limits: The authors judged a highly shared variant cluster likely a sequencing artifact.

The study ran its PCR with 60 Vbeta and 13 Jbeta primers. Generated by immunoSEQ multiplex PCR, the TCRdb table keeps only in-frame clones and is missing some. The sample yields 35,000 to 40,000 clones, around 70% seen once. The sequence was collected from a man aged 25 to 40 in good health and CMV-seronegative. The chain employs TRBV6-4 and TRBJ1-1; D remains unclear. The sequencing input was PBMCs. CDR3: CASSVSGGVNTEAFF. The CDR3 DNA is TGTGCCAGCAGTGTCAGTGGCGGGGTGAACACTGAAGCTTTCTTT.